This paragraph covers one TCR beta chain sequence. The libraries were made with immunoSEQ v3. The repertoire was sequenced with immunoSEQ multiplex PCR; TCRdb's copy has only in-frame clones and lacks some. The data contain some 50,000 clones, 79% of them singletons. V shed 6 bases and J shed 3 bases, with 11 bases lying between them. The CDR3 runs to 14 residues. Germline CDR1 is SGHAT and CDR2 is FQNNGV. This specimen belongs to a study of TIL therapy for anti-PD-1-resistant metastatic lung cancer. Described time point: pre-treatment sample, taken before nivolumab and TIL therapy. The V call is TRBV11-2, the J call TRBJ1-4; a possible D gene is TRBD1 (6 bases). The sequence came from a man aged 65 to 79 with non-small cell lung cancer. This specimen was blood, taken at baseline. In DNA form, the CDR3 reads TGTGCCAGCAGTTCAGGGGTTTCTAATGAAAAACTGTTTTTT. This gives the protein CASSSGVSNEKLFF.